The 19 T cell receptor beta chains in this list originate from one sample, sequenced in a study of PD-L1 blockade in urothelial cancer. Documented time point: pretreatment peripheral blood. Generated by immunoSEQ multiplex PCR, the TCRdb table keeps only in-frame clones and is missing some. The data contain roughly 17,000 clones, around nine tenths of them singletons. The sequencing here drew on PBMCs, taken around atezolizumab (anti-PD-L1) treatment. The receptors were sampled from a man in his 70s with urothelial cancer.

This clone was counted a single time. The CDR3 reads CASSQDLGGSLTNEKLFF. The CDR3 DNA follows: TGCGCCAGCAGCCAAGATCTGGGAGGGTCGTTAACTAATGAAAAACTGTTTTTT. J is TRBJ1-4 and V is TRBV4-1; no definite D call. V was clipped by 0 bases and J by 1 base, with 15 bases between them. The V gene's germline CDR1 is MGHRA and CDR2 YSYEKL. The CDR3 loop spans 18 amino acids.

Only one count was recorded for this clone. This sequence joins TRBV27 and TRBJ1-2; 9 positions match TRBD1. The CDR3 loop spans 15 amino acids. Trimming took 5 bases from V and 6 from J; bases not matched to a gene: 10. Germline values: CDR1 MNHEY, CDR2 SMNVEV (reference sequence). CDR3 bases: TGTGCCAGCAGTCCAGACTCGGACAGGGGACATGGCTACACCTTC. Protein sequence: CASSPDSDRGHGYTF.

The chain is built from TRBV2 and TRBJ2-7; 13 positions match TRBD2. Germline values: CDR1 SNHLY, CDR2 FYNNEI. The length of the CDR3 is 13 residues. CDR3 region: CAGLAGSSYEQYF. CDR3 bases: TGTGCGGGACTAGCGGGGAGCTCCTACGAGCAGTACTTC.

The CDR3 nucleotides are TGCGCCAGCAGCTGGGAGGGGGGGGTCGACACTGAAGCTTTCTTT. This encodes CASSWEGGVDTEAFF. The chain couples TRBV5-1 to TRBJ1-1; weak D call: TRBD1 (6 bases). The CDR3 is made up of 15 amino acids. The V gene's germline CDR1 is SGHRS and CDR2 YFSETQ. V gave up 3 bases and J gave up 3 bases, with 15 bases separating them. The variable domain in full, with the rest retrieved from reference TRBV5-1 and TRBJ1-1, is KAGVTQTPRYLIKTRGQQVTLSCSPISGHRSVSWYQQTPGQGLQFLFEYFSETQRNKGNFPGRFSGRQFSNSRSEMNVSTLELGDSALYLCASSWEGGVDTEAFFGQGTRLTVV.

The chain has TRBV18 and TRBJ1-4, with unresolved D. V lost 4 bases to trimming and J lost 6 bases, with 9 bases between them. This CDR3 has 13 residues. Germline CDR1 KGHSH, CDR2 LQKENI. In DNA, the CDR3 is TGTGCCAGCTCACGAGGAATGGATGAAAAACTGTTTTTT. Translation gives CASSRGMDEKLFF. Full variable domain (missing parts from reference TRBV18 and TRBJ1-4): NAGVMQNPRHLVRRRGQEARLRCSPMKGHSHVYWYRQLPEEGLKFMVYLQKENIIDESGMPKERFSAEFPKEGPSILRIQQVVRGDSAAYFCASSRGMDEKLFFGSGTQLSVL.

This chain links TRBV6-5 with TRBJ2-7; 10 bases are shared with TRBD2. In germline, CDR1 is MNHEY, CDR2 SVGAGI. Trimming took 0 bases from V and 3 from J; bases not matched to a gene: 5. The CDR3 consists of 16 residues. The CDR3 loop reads CASSYSLAGANYEQYF. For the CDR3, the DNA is TGTGCCAGCAGTTACTCTCTAGCGGGGGCCAACTACGAGCAGTACTTC.

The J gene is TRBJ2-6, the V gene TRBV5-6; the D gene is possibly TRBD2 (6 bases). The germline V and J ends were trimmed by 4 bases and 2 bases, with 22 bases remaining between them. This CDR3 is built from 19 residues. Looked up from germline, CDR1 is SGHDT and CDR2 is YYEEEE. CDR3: CASSHLRGALEAGANVLTF. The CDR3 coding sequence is TGTGCCAGCAGCCACCTCCGCGGGGCTTTGGAGGCTGGGGCCAACGTCCTGACTTTC.

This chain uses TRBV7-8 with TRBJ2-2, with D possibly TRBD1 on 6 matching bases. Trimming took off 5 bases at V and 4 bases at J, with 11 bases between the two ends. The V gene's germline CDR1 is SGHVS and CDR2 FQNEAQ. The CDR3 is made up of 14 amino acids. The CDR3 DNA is TGTGCCAGCAGCCTGGACAGCCTCACCGGGGAGCTGTTTTTT. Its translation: CASSLDSLTGELFF.

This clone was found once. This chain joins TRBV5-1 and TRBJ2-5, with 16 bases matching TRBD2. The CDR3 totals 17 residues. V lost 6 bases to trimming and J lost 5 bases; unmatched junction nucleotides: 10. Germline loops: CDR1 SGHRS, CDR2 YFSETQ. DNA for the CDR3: TGCGCCAGCACCTCGGGGACTAGCGGGGGGGCATCCGAGACCCAGTACTTC. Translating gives CASTSGTSGGASETQYF.

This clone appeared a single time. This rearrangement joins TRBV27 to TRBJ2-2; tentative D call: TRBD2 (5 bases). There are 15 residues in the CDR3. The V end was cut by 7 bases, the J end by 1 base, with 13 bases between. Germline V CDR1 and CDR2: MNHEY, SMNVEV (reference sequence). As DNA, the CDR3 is TGTGCCAGCACCCCGGGATCAATGAACACCGGGGAGCTGTTTTTT. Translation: CASTPGSMNTGELFF.

The CDR3 DNA follows: TGTGCCAGCAGCTTGAGACAGGGGGGTCAGCCCCAGCATTTT. The encoded protein is CASSLRQGGQPQHF. This sequence joins TRBV5-8 and TRBJ1-5, with TRBD1 matching over 9 bases. The CDR3 is 14 residues long. CDR1 is SGHTS, CDR2 YDEGEE, per germline. V lost 1 base and J lost 6; bases outside the gene matches: 2.

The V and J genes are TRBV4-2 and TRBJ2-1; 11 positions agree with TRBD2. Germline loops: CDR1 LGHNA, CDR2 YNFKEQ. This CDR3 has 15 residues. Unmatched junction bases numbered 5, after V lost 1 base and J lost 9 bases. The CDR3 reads CASSQGPSGGLEQFF. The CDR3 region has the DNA TGTGCCAGCAGCCAAGGTCCTAGCGGGGGGCTTGAGCAGTTCTTC.

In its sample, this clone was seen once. CDR3 amino acids: CASRRDSAGGDTQYF. DNA for the CDR3: TGTGCCAGCAGACGGGACTCGGCGGGTGGGGATACGCAGTATTTT. This chain uses TRBV11-1 with TRBJ2-3, with D possibly being TRBD2 (6 bases). V was cut by 6 bases and J by 6 bases, with 19 bases left in between. The CDR3 runs 15 residues. Germline V lookup: CDR1 SGHAT, CDR2 FQDESV (reference sequence).

Here the CDR3 reads CASSATRDSIYEQYF. For the CDR3, the DNA is TGTGCCAGCAGCGCCACGAGGGATAGTATCTACGAGCAGTACTTC. This chain links TRBV5-4 with TRBJ2-7; the D gene is possibly TRBD2 (5 bases). Trimming left V 4 bases short and J 3 bases short, with 17 bases between. The germline V gene has CDR1 SGHNT and CDR2 YYREEE (reference sequence). The CDR3 runs 15 residues. The variable domain in full, completed from reference TRBV5-4 and TRBJ2-7, reads ETGVTQSPTHLIKTRGQQVTLRCSSQSGHNTVSWYQQALGQGPQFIFQYYREEENGRGNFPPRFSGLQFPNYSSELNVNALELDDSALYLCASSATRDSIYEQYFGPGTRLTVT.

Here the CDR3 reads CASVDPGETGELFF. CDR3 coding DNA: TGTGCCAGTGTGGATCCAGGGGAGACCGGGGAGCTGTTTTTT. This chain links TRBV19 with TRBJ2-2, with D perhaps matching TRBD1 (6 bases). Germline V gives CDR1 LNHDA, CDR2 SQIVND (reference sequence). CDR3 length equals 14 residues. Trimming cost V 8 bases and J 5 bases, with 15 bases left between them.

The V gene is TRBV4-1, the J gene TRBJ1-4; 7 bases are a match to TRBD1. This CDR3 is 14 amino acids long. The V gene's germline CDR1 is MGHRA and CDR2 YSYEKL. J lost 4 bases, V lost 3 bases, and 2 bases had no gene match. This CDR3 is CASSQTGYNEKLFF. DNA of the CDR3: TGCGCCAGCAGCCAGACAGGGTATAATGAAAAACTGTTTTTT.

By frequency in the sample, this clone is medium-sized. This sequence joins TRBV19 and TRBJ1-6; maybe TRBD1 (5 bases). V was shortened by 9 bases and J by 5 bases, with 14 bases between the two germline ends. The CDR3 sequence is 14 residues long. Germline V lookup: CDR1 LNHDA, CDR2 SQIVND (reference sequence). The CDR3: CASRTGTDNSPLHF. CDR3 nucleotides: TGTGCCAGCCGAACCGGGACTGATAATTCACCCCTCCACTTT.

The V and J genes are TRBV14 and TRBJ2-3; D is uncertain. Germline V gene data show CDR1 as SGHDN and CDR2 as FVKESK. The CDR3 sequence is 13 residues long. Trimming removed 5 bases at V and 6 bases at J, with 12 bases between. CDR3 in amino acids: CASSEAPFDTQYF. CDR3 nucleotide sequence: TGTGCCAGCAGCGAAGCCCCGTTCGATACGCAGTATTTT.

The CDR3 spells CASSGQVDGYTF. The CDR3 coding sequence is TGTGCCAGCAGTGGACAGGTAGATGGCTACACCTTC. The chain joins TRBV6-1 to TRBJ1-2, with D tentatively TRBD1 (6 bases). The ends were cut back, 4 bases at V and 6 bases at J, with 9 bases in the middle. The germline gives CDR1 MNHNS, CDR2 SASEGT. The CDR3 spans 12 residues.